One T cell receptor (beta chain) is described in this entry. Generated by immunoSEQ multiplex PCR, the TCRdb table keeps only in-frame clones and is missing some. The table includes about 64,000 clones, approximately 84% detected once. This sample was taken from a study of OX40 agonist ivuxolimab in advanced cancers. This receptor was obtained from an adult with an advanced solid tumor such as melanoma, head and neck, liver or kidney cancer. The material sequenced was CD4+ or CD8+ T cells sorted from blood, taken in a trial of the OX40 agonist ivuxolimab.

The chain's CDR3 is CASSMWTGGSQPQHF. The CDR3 bases are TGTGCCAGCAGTATGTGGACAGGGGGTTCTCAGCCCCAGCATTTT. This chain joins TRBV27 and TRBJ1-5; the match to TRBD1 covers 10 bases. The germline gives CDR1 MNHEY, CDR2 SMNVEV (reference sequence). The CDR3 is made up of 15 amino acids. V shed 5 bases, J shed 6 bases, and the junction held 7 bases outside the gene matches.